This T cell receptor (beta chain) is from a study of post-analysis software for immune sequencing data. Study context: Disease trajectories encompassed relapsing-remitting, secondary progressive and progressive-relapsing multiple sclerosis. General observations from the study: Strong co-clustering by F measure linked samples that shared a preparation batch. In patients, TRBV5-6, TRBV5-1 and TRBV20-1 belonged to five TRBV segments found more frequently than in controls. Significantly lower normalized Chao1 diversity was found in patients with multiple sclerosis relative to controls.

This clonotype has just a few counts. As yet, its antigen is unknown. The V end was cut by 0 bases, the J end by 0 bases, with 7 bases between. This CDR3 spans 16 amino acids. Germline V lookup: CDR1 SGHRS, CDR2 YFSETQ. Carried by the TCR beta cDNA libraries were unique molecular identifiers. MiXCR, run by TCRdb on the PCR reads, gives a single entry per CDR3 protein. The sample includes hundreds of thousands of distinct CDR3 sequences, roughly 29% seen only once; the top ten take more than 0.45%. The sample taken for sequencing was blood. The receptor was isolated from a girl between 5 and 17 years old with multiple sclerosis. The chain uses TRBV5-1 and TRBJ2-6; tentative D call: TRBD2 (6 bases). CDR3 nucleotide sequence: TGCGCCAGCAGCTTGGACGGGAGCTCTGGGGCCAACGTCCTGACTTTC. Its translation: CASSLDGSSGANVLTF.